These T cell receptor beta chains were read from a single sample in a study of blood T cell repertoires in COVID-19. Clones were sequenced by immunoSEQ multiplex PCR, and TCRdb holds only the in-frame ones, with some missing. Of about 250,000 clones listed, 75% to 85% are singletons. Specimen: peripheral blood. The receptors were gathered from a man in his fifties or sixties with active or convalescent COVID-19. Both conserved end residues are part of each CDR3. A D gene is named only where the DNA matches it firmly. Size is stated for part of the rows, as once, few or many counts, or as a class when the clone is expanded.

clone_size	v_call	j_call	d_call	cdr3_aa	cdr3_nt
NA	TRBV18	TRBJ2-2	NA	CASSPRETGELFF	TGTGCCAGCTCACCCCGGGAAACCGGGGAGCTGTTTTTT
once	TRBV30	TRBJ2-1	TRBD2	CAWRLAGGPEQFF	TGTGCCTGGCGACTAGCGGGAGGGCCGGAGCAGTTCTTC
NA	TRBV7-2	TRBJ1-5	NA	CASSLDISNQPQHF	TGTGCCAGCAGCTTAGATATAAGCAATCAGCCCCAGCATTTT
NA	TRBV19	TRBJ1-6	TRBD1	CASSISGTVNSPLHF	TGTGCCAGTAGTATCTCCGGGACAGTTAATTCACCCCTCCACTTT
NA	TRBV6-5	TRBJ2-1	NA	CASSSPRRSYNEQFF	TGTGCCAGCAGCTCCCCTAGGCGCTCCTACAATGAGCAGTTCTTC
NA	TRBV18	TRBJ1-4	NA	CASSPSHREKLFF	TGTGCCAGCTCACCCTCTCACCGGGAAAAACTGTTTTTT
few	TRBV10-3	TRBJ1-2	NA	CAISEGRGDYGYTF	TGTGCCATCAGTGAGGGCAGAGGAGACTATGGCTACACCTTC
NA	TRBV11-1	TRBJ1-2	TRBD1	CASSLGTGSGYTF	TGTGCCAGCAGCTTAGGGACAGGGTCCGGCTACACCTTC
NA	TRBV6-5	TRBJ1-5	NA	CASSYSQGNNQPQHF	TGTGCCAGCAGTTACTCTCAGGGGAACAATCAGCCCCAGCATTTT
NA	TRBV7-9	TRBJ2-7	TRBD2	CASSPPLGTSDYEQYF	TGTGCCAGCAGTCCCCCCCTTGGGACTAGCGACTACGAGCAGTACTTC